This TCR beta chain comes out of a study of T cell changes during pregnancy in multiple sclerosis. Method: immunoSEQ multiplex PCR; TCRdb's copy keeps in-frame clones and lacks some. The sample contains about 20,000 clones, approximately 90% of which appear only once. The receptor was isolated from a female donor in good health, enrolled as a control in a pregnancy study. The input for sequencing was CD8+ T cells from peripheral blood mononuclear cells, taken in the second trimester of pregnancy.

The CDR3 protein is CASDRGSTDEQYF. CDR3 bases: TGTGCCAGCGACAGGGGGTCGACCGACGAGCAGTACTTC. The chain recombines TRBV2 with TRBJ2-7; 9 nucleotides agree with TRBD1. The J segment lost 5 bases and the V segment lost 8 bases, leaving 7 bases of the junction unmatched. CDR1 SNHLY and CDR2 FYNNEI come from the germline V gene. This CDR3 has 13 amino acids.